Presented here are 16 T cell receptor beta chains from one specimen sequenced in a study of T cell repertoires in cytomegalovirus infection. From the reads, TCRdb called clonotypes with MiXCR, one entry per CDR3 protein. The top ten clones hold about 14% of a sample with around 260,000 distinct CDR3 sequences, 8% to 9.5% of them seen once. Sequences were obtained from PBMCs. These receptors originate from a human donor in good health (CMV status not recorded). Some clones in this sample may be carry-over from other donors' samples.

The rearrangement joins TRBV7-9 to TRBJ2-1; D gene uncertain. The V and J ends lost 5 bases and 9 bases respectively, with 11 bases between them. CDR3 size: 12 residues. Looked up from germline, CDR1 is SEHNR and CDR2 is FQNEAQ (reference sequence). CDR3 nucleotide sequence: TGTGCCAGCAGCCCCGAGGTGGGTGAGCAGTTCTTC. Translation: CASSPEVGEQFF.

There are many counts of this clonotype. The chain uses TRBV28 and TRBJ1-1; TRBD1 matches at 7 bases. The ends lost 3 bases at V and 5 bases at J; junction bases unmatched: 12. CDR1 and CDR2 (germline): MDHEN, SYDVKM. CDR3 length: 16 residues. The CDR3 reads CASSFFDRVKRTEAFF. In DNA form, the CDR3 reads TGTGCCAGCAGTTTTTTCGACAGGGTAAAAAGGACTGAAGCTTTCTTT.

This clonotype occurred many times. CDR3 protein: CASSSGGLAGTRVTGELFF. CDR3 DNA: TGTGCCAGCAGCTCAGGGGGATTAGCGGGGACAAGGGTCACCGGGGAGCTGTTTTTT. The V gene is TRBV7-2, the J gene TRBJ2-2, with D perhaps TRBD2 (8 bases). The germline V and J ends were trimmed by 4 bases and 4 bases, with 25 bases remaining between them. Germline CDR1 reads SGHTA; CDR2 reads FQGNSA. This CDR3 region has 19 residues.

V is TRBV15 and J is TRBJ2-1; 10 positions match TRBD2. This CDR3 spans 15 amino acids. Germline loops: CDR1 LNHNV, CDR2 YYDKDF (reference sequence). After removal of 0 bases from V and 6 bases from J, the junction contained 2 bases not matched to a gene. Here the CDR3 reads CATSRDLAGGNEQFF. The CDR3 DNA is TGTGCCACCAGCAGAGATTTAGCGGGGGGCAATGAGCAGTTCTTC.

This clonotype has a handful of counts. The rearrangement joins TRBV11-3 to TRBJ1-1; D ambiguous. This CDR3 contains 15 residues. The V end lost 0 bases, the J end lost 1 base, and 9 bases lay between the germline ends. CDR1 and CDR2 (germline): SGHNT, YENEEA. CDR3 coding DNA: TGTGCCAGCAGCTTAGAGTTAGGTTCGAACACTGAAGCTTTCTTT. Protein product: CASSLELGSNTEAFF.

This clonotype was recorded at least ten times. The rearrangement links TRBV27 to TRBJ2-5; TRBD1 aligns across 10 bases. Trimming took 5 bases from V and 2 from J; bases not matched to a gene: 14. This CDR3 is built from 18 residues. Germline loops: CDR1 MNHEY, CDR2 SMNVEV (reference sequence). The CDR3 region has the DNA TGTGCCAGCAGTCCTTTCGGACAGGGGGGGATTGGGCAAGAGACCCAGTACTTC. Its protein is CASSPFGQGGIGQETQYF.

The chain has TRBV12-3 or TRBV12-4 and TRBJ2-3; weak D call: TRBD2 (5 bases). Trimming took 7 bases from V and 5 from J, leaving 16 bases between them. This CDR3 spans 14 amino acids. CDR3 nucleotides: TGTGCCAGCAAACATAGGCTAGCTGAAGATACGCAGTATTTT. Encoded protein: CASKHRLAEDTQYF.

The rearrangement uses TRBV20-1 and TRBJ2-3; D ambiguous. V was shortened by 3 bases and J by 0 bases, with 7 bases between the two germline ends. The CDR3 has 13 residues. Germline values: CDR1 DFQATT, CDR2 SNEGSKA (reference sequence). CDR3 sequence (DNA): TGCAGTGCTAGGTCAGCTAGCACAGATACGCAGTATTTT. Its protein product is CSARSASTDTQYF.

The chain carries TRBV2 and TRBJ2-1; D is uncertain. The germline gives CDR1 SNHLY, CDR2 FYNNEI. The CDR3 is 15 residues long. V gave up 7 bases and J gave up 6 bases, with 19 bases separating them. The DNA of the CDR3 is TGTGCCAGCACTCTTTACAGTGGTATAAGCAATGAGCAGTTCTTC. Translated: CASTLYSGISNEQFF.

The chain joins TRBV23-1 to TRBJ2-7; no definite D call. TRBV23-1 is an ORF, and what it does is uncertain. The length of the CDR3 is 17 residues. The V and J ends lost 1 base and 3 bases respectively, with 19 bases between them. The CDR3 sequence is CASSQFGGSNFDYEQYF. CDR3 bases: TGCGCCAGCAGTCAATTCGGCGGATCCAACTTCGACTACGAGCAGTACTTC.

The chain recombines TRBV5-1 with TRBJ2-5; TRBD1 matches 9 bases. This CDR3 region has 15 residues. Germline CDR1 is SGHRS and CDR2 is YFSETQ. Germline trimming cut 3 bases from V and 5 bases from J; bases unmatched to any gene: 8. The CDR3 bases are TGCGCCAGCAGCTCCACAGGGGGCGACAGGGAGACCCAGTACTTC. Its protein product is CASSSTGGDRETQYF.

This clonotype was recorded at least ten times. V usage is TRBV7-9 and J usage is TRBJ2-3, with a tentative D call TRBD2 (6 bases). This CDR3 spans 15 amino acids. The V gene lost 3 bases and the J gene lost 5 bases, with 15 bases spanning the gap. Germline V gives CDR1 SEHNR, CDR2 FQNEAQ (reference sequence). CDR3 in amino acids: CASSLLAVPLDTQYF. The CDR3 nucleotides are TGTGCCAGCAGCTTGTTAGCGGTCCCCTTAGATACGCAGTATTTT.

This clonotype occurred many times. The CDR3 spells CASSLIKGQNQPQHF. In DNA, the CDR3 is TGTGCCAGCAGCTTGATTAAGGGACAGAATCAGCCCCAGCATTTT. The gene calls are TRBV7-2 and TRBJ1-5; 7 bases line up with TRBD1. The CDR3 is 15 residues long. V dropped 3 bases and J dropped 4; count of bases not matched to a gene: 6. Germline lookup yields CDR1 SGHTA and CDR2 FQGNSA.

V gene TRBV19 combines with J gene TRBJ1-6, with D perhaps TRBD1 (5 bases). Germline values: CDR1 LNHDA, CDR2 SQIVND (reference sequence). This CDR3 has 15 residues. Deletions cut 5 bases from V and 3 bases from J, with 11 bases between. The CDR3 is CASSSSRDYNSPLHF. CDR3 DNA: TGTGCCAGTAGTTCATCCAGGGACTATAATTCACCCCTCCACTTT.

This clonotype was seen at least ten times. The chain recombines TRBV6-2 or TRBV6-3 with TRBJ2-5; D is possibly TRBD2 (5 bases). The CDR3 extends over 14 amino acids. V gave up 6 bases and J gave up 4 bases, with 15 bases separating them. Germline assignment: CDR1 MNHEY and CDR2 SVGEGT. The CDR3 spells CASSDGGPAETQYF. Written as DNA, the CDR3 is TGTGCCAGCAGCGACGGAGGCCCGGCAGAGACCCAGTACTTC.

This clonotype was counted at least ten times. Here the CDR3 DNA reads TGTGCCAGCAGCTCTCGACAGGGTGCGGAAAAACTGTTTTTT. Its translation is CASSSRQGAEKLFF. This rearrangement joins TRBV7-2 to TRBJ1-4; 7 positions agree with TRBD1. This CDR3 has 14 residues. V gave up 4 bases and J gave up 8 bases; unmatched junction bases: 7. Germline V gene lookup returns CDR1 SGHTA and CDR2 FQGNSA.